This T cell receptor (beta chain) was sequenced for a study of neurological immune-mediated disorders. Study-level results: The absence of shared CDR3 amino acid sequences among expanded clones across subjects suggests private repertoires in all groups. Healthy controls had more TCR clonal expansion than multiple sclerosis, which showed the least, whereas HTLV-1-associated myelopathy showed the most.

The cDNA came from 5'RACE with 10-nucleotide random UMIs. A single record per CDR3 protein comes from TCRdb applying MiXCR to the 5' RACE reads. This sample has about 70,000 distinct CDR3 sequences, with roughly 3% found just once. This clonotype showed up many times. What it binds is not known. The TCR sequence derives from a woman aged 45-59 years with multiple sclerosis. Sequences were obtained from PBMCs.

The CDR3 nucleotides are TGTGCCAGCAGTGTCCGGGACAGGGGTCAGCCCCAGCATTTT. The encoded protein is CASSVRDRGQPQHF. The V call is TRBV12-3 or TRBV12-4, the J call TRBJ1-5; the match to TRBD1 covers 10 bases. V dropped 5 bases and J dropped 6; count of bases not matched to a gene: 4. This CDR3 has 14 amino acids.